This TCR beta chain originates from a study of blood T cell repertoires in COVID-19. About the study: PBMCs, B-cell-depleted T cells, or T cells were the source of the cDNA or gDNA that made up the material.

Authors' analysis steps: Counts of nucleated cells, estimated from reference gene primer amplification, were obtained. Profiled with immunoSEQ multiplex PCR; TCRdb holds only in-frame clones, not every one. The DNA was the basis for D and trimming; V, J and clone size are from that table. The top ten hold roughly 4% of the sample, which has roughly 290,000 clones, 70% to 90% seen once. All enrollees were about 18 to 89 years old and from 24 US areas. V gave up 0 bases and J gave up 0 bases, with 5 bases separating them. Germline lookup yields CDR1 SEHNR and CDR2 FQNEAQ (reference sequence). This CDR3 comprises 15 residues.

Sample: PBMCs or T cells enriched from blood (not recorded which). The receptor's source is a woman aged 25 to 39 who had recovered from COVID-19. The V gene is TRBV7-9, the J gene TRBJ1-4; unclear D gene. The CDR3 DNA follows: TGTGCCAGCAGCTTAGCGGCTGCAACTAATGAAAAACTGTTTTTT. Translation: CASSLAAATNEKLFF. The full variable domain, its missing parts supplied by reference TRBV7-9 and TRBJ1-4, is DTGVSQNPRHKITKRGQNVTFRCDPISEHNRLYWYRQTLGQGPEFLTYFQNEAQLEKSRLLSDRFSAERPKGSFSTLEIQRTEQGDSAMYLCASSLAAATNEKLFFGSGTQLSVL.